The 21 T cell receptor beta chains below all came from one sample that was sequenced in a study of blood T cell repertoires in COVID-19. Libraries were prepared by immunoSEQ multiplex PCR; TCRdb keeps only in-frame clonotypes and omits some of them. This table holds roughly 280,000 clones, 75% to 95% found once. The sample comprised PBMCs or T cells enriched from blood (not recorded which). Every receptor here comes from a man in his forties or fifties who had been exposed to COVID-19.

The genes are TRBV5-6 and TRBJ2-3; D is uncertain. This CDR3 has 16 amino acids. From germline, CDR1 is SGHDT and CDR2 YYEEEE. V was shortened by 2 bases and J by 4 bases, with 17 bases between the two germline ends. The CDR3 reads CASSFSRLAAADTQYF. The CDR3 DNA follows: TGTGCCAGCAGCTTTTCTAGGCTGGCTGCGGCAGATACGCAGTATTTT.

The genes are TRBV27 and TRBJ1-1, with D unresolved. The CDR3 covers 14 residues. CDR1 is MNHEY, CDR2 SMNVEV, per germline (reference sequence). V was trimmed by 5 bases and J by 3 bases, leaving 13 bases between them. The CDR3 nucleotides are TGTGCCAGCAGTCCGAGGGTCGTGGACACTGAAGCTTTCTTT. Translated: CASSPRVVDTEAFF.

The gene calls are TRBV28 and TRBJ1-6; 8 nucleotides match TRBD1. Germline loops: CDR1 MDHEN, CDR2 SYDVKM. The CDR3 is 13 amino acids. Losses at the gene ends were 7 bases for V and 8 bases for J; bases not matched to a gene: 4. CDR3 region: CASKDRVYSPLHF. The DNA of the CDR3 is TGTGCCAGCAAGGACAGGGTCTATTCACCCCTCCACTTT.

The chain joins TRBV5-4 to TRBJ2-1; TRBD2 matches 8 bases. The V and J ends lost 0 bases and 7 bases, in that order; junction bases with no gene match: 9. Germline V gene sequence: CDR1 SGHNT, CDR2 YYREEE (reference sequence). This CDR3 region has 16 residues. The CDR3 region is CASSLEAQRESNEQFF. DNA of the CDR3: TGTGCCAGCAGCTTGGAGGCCCAGCGGGAGAGTAATGAGCAGTTCTTC.

V usage is TRBV2 and J usage is TRBJ1-4; TRBD1 agrees at 9 bases. The germline V gene has CDR1 SNHLY and CDR2 FYNNEI. Trimming at V came to 10 bases and at J to 7 bases, leaving 10 bases not matched to a gene. The CDR3 spans 14 residues. In nucleotides, the CDR3 is TGTGCCATCACTAAGGACAGGGGAACTGAAAAACTGTTTTTT. Translation: CAITKDRGTEKLFF.

The chain carries TRBV4-1 and TRBJ2-1; no reliable D call. Between the trimmed V and J ends, which lost 1 base and 2 bases, there was a span of 9 bases. Looked up from germline, CDR1 is MGHRA and CDR2 is YSYEKL. The CDR3 is made up of 15 amino acids. The CDR3 sequence: CASSQVGSPYNEQFF. CDR3 sequence (DNA): TGCGCCAGCAGCCAAGTGGGCAGCCCCTACAATGAGCAGTTCTTC.

V and J are TRBV27 and TRBJ2-7; D unclear. The CDR3 is 14 residues long. The ends were cut back, 6 bases at V and 0 bases at J, with 12 bases in the middle. Germline V lookup: CDR1 MNHEY, CDR2 SMNVEV (reference sequence). CDR3 bases: TGTGCCAGCAGACCCTCGGTGCTCTCCTACGAGCAGTACTTC. It encodes CASRPSVLSYEQYF.

The genes are TRBV2 and TRBJ2-5, with D tentatively TRBD1 (6 bases). Germline CDR1 is SNHLY and CDR2 is FYNNEI. The CDR3 covers 12 residues. Trimming left V 5 bases short and J 4 bases short, with 8 bases between. The CDR3, as DNA: TGTGCCAGCAGTCTGACAGGAGAGACCCAGTACTTC. This encodes CASSLTGETQYF.

V is TRBV29-1 and J is TRBJ2-7; 10 bases are a match to TRBD2. Germline trimming cut 2 bases from V and 4 bases from J; bases unmatched to any gene: 11. There are 16 residues in the CDR3. CDR1 and CDR2 (germline): SQVTM, ANQGSEA. CDR3 nucleotides: TGCAGCGTTGAATCTAGCGGGAGTTCCCAGACGTACGAGCAGTACTTC. Amino acid sequence: CSVESSGSSQTYEQYF.

The chain employs TRBV27 and TRBJ1-4, with TRBD1 identical over 7 bases. Trimming removed 5 bases from V and 4 bases from J; junction bases left unmatched: 10. This CDR3 contains 16 residues. Germline lookup yields CDR1 MNHEY and CDR2 SMNVEV (reference sequence). The CDR3 loop is CASSTYSGQFNEKLFF. CDR3 sequence (DNA): TGTGCCAGCAGTACCTACTCGGGACAGTTTAATGAAAAACTGTTTTTT.

This rearrangement joins TRBV15 to TRBJ1-3; D not certain. CDR1 and CDR2 from the germline V gene are LNHNV and YYDKDF (reference sequence). The length of the CDR3 is 16 residues. The ends were cut back, 3 bases at V and 0 bases at J, with 12 bases in the middle. The CDR3 bases are TGTGCCACCAGCAGGCGGAGATTCTCCTCTGGAAACACCATATATTTT. It translates to CATSRRRFSSGNTIYF. The whole variable domain, filled in from reference TRBV15 and TRBJ1-3, reads DAMVIQNPRYQVTQFGKPVTLSCSQTLNHNVMYWYQQKSSQAPKLLFHYYDKDFNNEADTPDNFQSRRPNTSFCFLDIRSPGLGDTAMYLCATSRRRFSSGNTIYFGEGSWLTVV.

The gene calls are TRBV5-1 and TRBJ1-2; D is unclear. Germline assignment: CDR1 SGHRS and CDR2 YFSETQ. The V end was cut by 1 base, the J end by 4 bases, with 11 bases between. The CDR3 loop spans 14 amino acids. CDR3 coding DNA: TGCGCCAGCAGCTTGCAGGTTAACCTCTATGGCTACACCTTC. This sequence encodes CASSLQVNLYGYTF.

The chain recombines TRBV14 with TRBJ2-5; TRBD1 is a possible D gene (5 bases). The CDR3 is 13 residues long. Deletions cut 1 base from V and 5 bases from J, with 8 bases between. Germline V gene lookup returns CDR1 SGHDN and CDR2 FVKESK. The CDR3 sequence is CASSQVGAETQYF. CDR3 nucleotide sequence: TGTGCCAGCAGCCAAGTAGGGGCGGAGACCCAGTACTTC. The full variable domain, with the rest looked up from reference TRBV14 and TRBJ2-5, is EAGVTQFPSHSVIEKGQTVTLRCDPISGHDNLYWYRRVMGKEIKFLLHFVKESKQDESGMPNNRFLAERTGGTYSTLKVQPAELEDSGVYFCASSQVGAETQYFGPGTRLLVL.

This chain links TRBV6-4 with TRBJ2-2, with 7 bases aligning to TRBD1. This CDR3 comprises 16 residues. With V trimmed by 6 bases and J by 4 bases, 11 bases remained unmatched. Germline V lookup: CDR1 MRHNA, CDR2 SNTAGT. CDR3 sequence: CASSKVPGGTTGELFF. The CDR3 DNA reads as TGTGCCAGCAGCAAAGTCCCAGGGGGAACCACCGGGGAGCTGTTTTTT.

V is TRBV7-8 and J is TRBJ2-5, with 11 bases fitting TRBD2. CDR3 size: 14 residues. V dropped 5 bases and J dropped 6; count of bases not matched to a gene: 5. The germline V gene encodes CDR1 SGHVS and CDR2 FQNEAQ. CDR3: CASSLLAGAKTQYF. DNA for the CDR3: TGTGCCAGCAGCCTACTAGCGGGAGCCAAGACCCAGTACTTC.

This clone has only one observation. This sequence joins TRBV19 and TRBJ2-7, with 9 bases lining up with TRBD1. This CDR3 comprises 14 residues. In germline, CDR1 is LNHDA, CDR2 SQIVND (reference sequence). The V segment lost 6 bases and the J segment 2 bases; nucleotides outside the gene matches: 5. In nucleotides, the CDR3 is TGTGCCAGTAGGGTAGGACAGGGGACCTACGAGCAGTACTTC. The encoded protein is CASRVGQGTYEQYF.

The chain employs TRBV5-1 and TRBJ2-6; perhaps TRBD1 as D (6 bases). The ends were cut back, 0 bases at V and 4 bases at J, with 14 bases in the middle. The germline gives CDR1 SGHRS, CDR2 YFSETQ. CDR3 length: 17 amino acids. The CDR3 DNA is TGCGCCAGCAGCTTGGCTCTAGGGGGTCTGGGGGCCAACGTCCTGACTTTC. Translated, it gives CASSLALGGLGANVLTF.

The CDR3 is CASSLGGLGNQPQHF. The CDR3 DNA is TGTGCCAGCAGCTTGGGGGGGCTTGGGAATCAGCCCCAGCATTTT. The chain combines TRBV5-6 with TRBJ1-5, with D maybe TRBD1 (6 bases). V was trimmed by 0 bases and J by 4 bases, leaving 11 bases between them. CDR3 size: 15 residues. The germline CDR1 and CDR2 sequences are SGHDT and YYEEEE. Variable domain in full (rest from reference TRBV5-6 and TRBJ1-5): DAGVTQSPTHLIKTRGQQVTLRCSPKSGHDTVSWYQQALGQGPQFIFQYYEEEERQRGNFPDRFSGHQFPNYSSELNVNALLLGDSALYLCASSLGGLGNQPQHFGDGTRLSIL.

CDR3 DNA sequence: TGTGCCAGCAGCGGACAGCGGGATTGGGCCAAAAACATTCAGTACTTC. This sequence encodes CASSGQRDWAKNIQYF. This rearrangement joins TRBV4-2 to TRBJ2-4, with D tentatively TRBD2 (7 bases). Germline V CDR1 and CDR2: LGHNA, YNFKEQ. V lost 5 bases, J lost 1 base, and 15 bases lay in between. CDR3 size: 16 residues.

The CDR3 region is CASSLGRGYEQYF. In DNA form, the CDR3 reads TGTGCCAGCAGCTTAGGACGCGGCTACGAGCAGTACTTC. This rearrangement joins TRBV11-3 to TRBJ2-7, with no clear D. Trimming took off 1 base at V and 3 bases at J, with 7 bases between the two ends. Germline loops: CDR1 SGHNT, CDR2 YENEEA. CDR3 size: 13 residues.

This rearrangement joins TRBV3-1 (or the pseudogene TRBV3-2) to TRBJ2-5, with a possible D match to TRBD2 (5 bases). Germline V gives CDR1 LGHDT, CDR2 YNNKEL (reference sequence). Trimming stripped 3 bases from V and 5 bases from J, with 13 bases between. The CDR3 length is 14 residues. The DNA for the CDR3 is TGTGCCAGCAGCCAGGTTCTAGCAAGGGAGACCCAGTACTTC. Its protein product is CASSQVLARETQYF.